Below, 20 T cell receptor beta chains from the same sample are listed, as sequenced in a study of T cell repertoires in cytomegalovirus infection. TCRdb itself ran the reads through MiXCR, one entry per CDR3 protein. Here the sample spans 75,000 to 100,000 distinct CDR3 sequences, over 25% being singletons. Which antigens these TCRs recognize remains unknown. The input for sequencing was CD8+ T cells from cultured PBMCs, taken from culture after CMV antigen stimulation. These receptors came from a human donor in good health (CMV status not recorded). Some clones in this sample may be carry-over from other donors' samples.

The genes are TRBV5-8 and TRBJ1-5; 8 bases line up with TRBD1. J was trimmed by 4 bases and V by 2 bases; bases with no gene match: 2. The CDR3 spans 14 residues. In germline, CDR1 is SGHTS, CDR2 YDEGEE. This CDR3 is CASSLRTGNQPQHF. The CDR3 region has the DNA TGTGCCAGCAGCTTAAGGACAGGGAATCAGCCCCAGCATTTT.

In this sample, this clonotype turned up a few times. V gene TRBV6-2 or TRBV6-3 combines with J gene TRBJ2-3, with 10 bases that match TRBD2. The CDR3 length is 15 residues. CDR1 is MNHEY and CDR2 is SVGEGT in the germline V gene. V lost 6 bases, J lost 3 bases, and 6 bases stayed unmatched. CDR3 in DNA: TGTGCCAGCAGCCCTAGCGGGGGCCTGACAGATACGCAGTATTTT. Translation: CASSPSGGLTDTQYF.

In its sample, this clonotype was seen a few times. The gene calls are TRBV20-1 and TRBJ1-2; D is possibly TRBD1 (6 bases). V shed 5 bases and J shed 4 bases, with 17 bases lying between them. Germline CDR1 reads DFQATT; CDR2 reads SNEGSKA (reference sequence). This CDR3 comprises 14 residues. This chain's CDR3 is CSASPGHSPYGYTF. The CDR3 coding sequence is TGCAGTGCTTCCCCGGGACACTCACCCTATGGCTACACCTTC.

The gene calls are TRBV28 and TRBJ1-2; 8 nucleotides match TRBD1. The CDR3 totals 14 residues. After removal of 3 bases from V and 3 bases from J, the junction contained 3 bases not matched to a gene. Germline CDR1 is MDHEN and CDR2 is SYDVKM. CDR3 sequence (DNA): TGTGCCAGCAGTTTTCAGGGGGCGGACTATGGCTACACCTTC. Protein sequence: CASSFQGADYGYTF.

The chain joins TRBV28 to TRBJ2-5; D may be TRBD2 (5 bases). Trimming took off 5 bases at V and 0 bases at J, with 13 bases between the two ends. Germline V gene data show CDR1 as MDHEN and CDR2 as SYDVKM. CDR3 length equals 15 residues. The DNA of the CDR3 is TGTGCCAGCAGTCCCCGGACTTTGTACCAAGAGACCCAGTACTTC. It translates to CASSPRTLYQETQYF.

The chain is built from TRBV4-2 and TRBJ2-3; 13 bases map to TRBD2. Germline assignment: CDR1 LGHNA and CDR2 YNFKEQ. This CDR3 is built from 16 residues. Unmatched junction bases numbered 2, after V lost 1 base and J lost 4 bases. CDR3 in amino acids: CASSQAGTSGADTQYF. The CDR3 DNA follows: TGTGCCAGCAGCCAAGCCGGGACTAGCGGGGCAGATACGCAGTATTTT.

In its sample, this clonotype was seen many times. J is TRBJ1-6 and V is TRBV6-1; 12 positions match TRBD1. V shed 6 bases, J shed 9 bases, and the junction held 6 bases outside the gene matches. This CDR3 has 15 amino acids. Germline loops: CDR1 MNHNS, CDR2 SASEGT. The CDR3: CASRTGTGGSSPLHF. CDR3 bases: TGTGCCAGCAGAACCGGGACAGGGGGCTCTTCACCCCTCCACTTT.

The chain is built from TRBV29-1 and TRBJ2-7; 8 positions match TRBD2. CDR3 length equals 13 residues. V shed 4 bases and J 2 bases; nucleotides not matched to a gene: 4. Per the germline V gene, CDR1 is SQVTM and CDR2 is ANQGSEA. The CDR3 loop reads CSVGLAGPYEQYF. CDR3 coding DNA: TGCAGCGTTGGTCTAGCGGGTCCCTACGAGCAGTACTTC.

This clonotype was seen many times. The chain is built from TRBV28 and TRBJ1-4, with D unresolved. The CDR3 runs to 14 residues. Germline V gene data show CDR1 as MDHEN and CDR2 as SYDVKM. Deletions cut 7 bases from V and 4 bases from J, with 13 bases between. CDR3 sequence (DNA): TGTGCCAGCAATGAAGGGTGGAATAATGAAAAACTGTTTTTT. This sequence encodes CASNEGWNNEKLFF. The whole variable domain, remainder taken from reference TRBV28 and TRBJ1-4, is DVKVTQSSRYLVKRTGEKVFLECVQDMDHENMFWYRQDPGLGLRLIYFSYDVKMKEKGDIPEGYSVSREKKERFSLILESASTNQTSMYLCASNEGWNNEKLFFGSGTQLSVL.

The rearrangement joins TRBV18 to TRBJ1-1; the D is unclear. The CDR3 extends over 14 amino acids. Germline lookup yields CDR1 KGHSH and CDR2 LQKENI. Trimming removed 6 bases at V and 4 bases at J, with 15 bases between. This chain's CDR3 is CASSRVKEGTEAFF. The CDR3 DNA reads TGTGCCAGCTCGCGGGTGAAGGAAGGCACTGAAGCTTTCTTT.

The rearrangement links TRBV28 to TRBJ2-7; TRBD1 might be the D (6 bases). Germline CDR1 MDHEN, CDR2 SYDVKM. There are 13 residues in the CDR3. V was trimmed by 10 bases and J by 4 bases, leaving 17 bases between them. The CDR3 nucleotides read TGTGCCACCAACAGGGTTATAAATTACGAGCAGTACTTC. It specifies CATNRVINYEQYF.

This clonotype has only a few counts. The CDR3 DNA reads TGTGCCAGCAGCCGGGACTCTGAAGCTTTCTTT. Protein: CASSRDSEAFF. The V call is TRBV2, the J call TRBJ1-1; possibly TRBD1 for D (5 bases). Germline values: CDR1 SNHLY, CDR2 FYNNEI. The V end was cut by 6 bases, the J end by 6 bases, with 8 bases between. This CDR3 has 11 residues.

This clonotype was observed a few times. The rearrangement uses TRBV19 and TRBJ1-6, with D perhaps matching TRBD1 (5 bases). Germline-derived CDR1 and CDR2 are LNHDA and SQIVND (reference sequence). The CDR3 runs 13 residues. Trimming removed 7 bases at V and 10 bases at J, with 14 bases between. The CDR3 nucleotides are TGTGCCAGTACCCCCGGGGGTGTCTCACCCCTCCACTTT. The encoded protein is CASTPGGVSPLHF.

A single count supports this clonotype. This clone may be a read error of a much larger clone one base away. V is TRBV4-1 and J is TRBJ2-1; D might be TRBD1 or TRBD2, each matching 6 bases. Germline assignment: CDR1 MGHRA and CDR2 YSYEKL. The CDR3 length is 16 residues. The V end lost 4 bases, the J end lost 6 bases, and 19 bases lay between the germline ends. CDR3 loop: CASSPFLGGVLNEQFF. CDR3 coding DNA: TGCGCCAGCAGCCCCTTTTTGGGGGGCGTTCTCAATGAGCAGTTCTTC.

The rearrangement uses TRBV19 and TRBJ2-3; no reliable D call. Germline CDR1 LNHDA, CDR2 SQIVND (reference sequence). The V end was cut by 3 bases, the J end by 2 bases, with 6 bases between. CDR3 length: 13 amino acids. DNA for the CDR3: TGTGCCAGTAGTATCCAAAACACAGATACGCAGTATTTT. As protein: CASSIQNTDTQYF.

This chain connects TRBV6-2 or TRBV6-3 to TRBJ1-1; 9 bases are shared with TRBD1. Germline assignment: CDR1 MNHEY and CDR2 SVGEGT. This CDR3 comprises 16 residues. The trim removed 0 bases at V and 5 bases at J, leaving 7 bases unmatched. The CDR3 nucleotides are TGTGCCAGCAGTTACTCGGTGGGACAGGGAAGTACTGAAGCTTTCTTT. Translating gives CASSYSVGQGSTEAFF.

The chain employs TRBV28 and TRBJ2-7; D not certain. The length of the CDR3 is 15 residues. Germline V gene data show CDR1 as MDHEN and CDR2 as SYDVKM. V lost 1 base, J lost 1 base, and 11 bases lay in between. The CDR3 nucleotides read TGTGCCAGCAGTTTATACGGCAGTTATTCCTACGAGCAGTACTTC. It encodes CASSLYGSYSYEQYF.

The chain recombines TRBV12-3 or TRBV12-4 with TRBJ2-3; 10 nucleotides match TRBD1. CDR3 length: 15 amino acids. With 5 bases clipped from V and 1 base from J, the junction kept 3 bases outside the gene matches. The CDR3 coding sequence is TGTGCCAGCAGTGGGACAGGGGCGGGCACAGATACGCAGTATTTT. It translates to CASSGTGAGTDTQYF.

The chain recombines TRBV20-1 with TRBJ2-3; a weak D match, TRBD1 (6 bases). V lost 4 bases and J 2 bases, leaving 22 bases between the germline ends. The V gene's germline CDR1 is DFQATT and CDR2 SNEGSKA (reference sequence). The CDR3 spans 17 residues. CDR3 DNA: TGCAGTGCTACAACCCCGGACAGCCTAGACCCCACAGATACGCAGTATTTT. Protein sequence: CSATTPDSLDPTDTQYF.

This clonotype was seen at least ten times. The chain uses TRBV9 and TRBJ1-1, with D unclear. This CDR3 has 13 amino acids. The ends were cut back, 0 bases at V and 4 bases at J, with 7 bases in the middle. CDR1 and CDR2 (germline): SGDLS, YYNGEE. This CDR3 reads CASSVDRGTEAFF. Written as DNA, the CDR3 is TGTGCCAGCAGCGTAGACCGGGGCACTGAAGCTTTCTTT. The whole variable domain, remainder taken from reference TRBV9 and TRBJ1-1, is DSGVTQTPKHLITATGQRVTLRCSPRSGDLSVYWYQQSLDQGLQFLIQYYNGEERAKGNILERFSAQQFPDLHSELNLSSLELGDSALYFCASSVDRGTEAFFGQGTRLTVV.